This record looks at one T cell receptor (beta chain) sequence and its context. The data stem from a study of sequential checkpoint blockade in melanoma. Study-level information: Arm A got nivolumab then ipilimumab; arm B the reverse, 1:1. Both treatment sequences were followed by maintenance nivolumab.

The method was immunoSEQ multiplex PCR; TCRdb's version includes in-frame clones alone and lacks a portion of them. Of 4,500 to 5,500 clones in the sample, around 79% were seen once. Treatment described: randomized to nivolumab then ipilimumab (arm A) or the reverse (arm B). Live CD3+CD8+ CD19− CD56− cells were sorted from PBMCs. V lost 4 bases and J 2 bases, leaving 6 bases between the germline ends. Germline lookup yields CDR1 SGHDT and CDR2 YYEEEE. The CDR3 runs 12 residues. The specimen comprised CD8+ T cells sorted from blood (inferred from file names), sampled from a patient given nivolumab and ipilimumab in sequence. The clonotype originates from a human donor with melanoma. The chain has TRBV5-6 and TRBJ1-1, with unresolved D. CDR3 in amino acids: CASSLDNTEAFF. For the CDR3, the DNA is TGTGCCAGCAGCCTAGACAACACTGAAGCTTTCTTT.